Each of the 8 T cell receptor beta chains below was sequenced from the same sample in a study of regulatory T cells in long-lasting Graves disease. Time point denoted: newly diagnosed GD, antithyroid drugs for less than 3 months. After RNA was extracted from PBMCs, the TCR library was made from it. Library construction for TCR beta used iRepertoire HTBI primers and Arm-PCR of CDR3 regions. A single record per CDR3 protein comes from TCRdb applying MiXCR to the multiplex PCR reads. The sample lists about 610,000 distinct CDR3 sequences, around 16% occurring once. The same data also went into a second study, on T cells in Graves' hyperthyroidism and ophthalmopathy.

The sample here was peripheral blood mononuclear cells (PBMCs), taken at new diagnosis, from a patient treated with antithyroid drugs. The receptors here all came from a man aged 18 to 35 with Graves disease.

V gene TRBV6-1 combines with J gene TRBJ1-1; a possible D gene is TRBD1 (5 bases). This CDR3 region has 11 residues. Germline-derived CDR1 and CDR2 are MNHNS and SASEGT. With 6 bases removed from V and 7 bases from J, the gap between germline ends came to 9 bases. DNA of the CDR3: TGTGCCAGCAGGGGACGCCTTGAAGCTTTCTTT. This codes for CASRGRLEAFF.

As to this clonotype: One end of the junction is discordant with germline, which a read error may explain. CDR3 protein: CASSSTGIHNEQFF. CDR3 nucleotides: TGTGCCAGCAGCTCGACAGGGATACACAATGAGCAGTTCTTC. This rearrangement joins TRBV5-1 to TRBJ2-1, with 7 nucleotides matching TRBD1. Germline V gene lookup returns CDR1 SGHRS and CDR2 YFSETQ. This CDR3 region has 14 residues.

V gene TRBV19 combines with J gene TRBJ2-1; 9 positions match TRBD2. The J call may be incorrect, as the DNA end agrees better with TRBJ2-5. There are 15 residues in the CDR3. Looked up from germline, CDR1 is LNHDA and CDR2 is SQIVND (reference sequence). The CDR3 region has the DNA TGTGCCAGTAGTTTCGCTAGCGGGGTCCAAGAGACCCAGTACTTC. Its translation is CASSFASGVQETQYF.

The chain uses TRBV20-1 and TRBJ2-1; weak D call: TRBD1 (5 bases). The ends were cut back, 2 bases at V and 4 bases at J, with 12 bases in the middle. From germline, CDR1 is DFQATT and CDR2 SNEGSKA (reference sequence). There are 14 residues in the CDR3. The CDR3 reads CSARRAAGYNEQFF. The CDR3 DNA is TGCAGTGCTAGAAGGGCCGCAGGGTACAATGAGCAGTTCTTC.

V gene TRBV7-2 combines with J gene TRBJ2-5; 7 bases align to TRBD2. Germline values: CDR1 SGHTA, CDR2 FQGNSA. J lost 7 bases, V lost 1 base, and 9 bases had no gene match. This CDR3 has 15 residues. For the CDR3, the DNA is TGTGCCAGCAGCTTAGGGGGGGGACGCCTCAGGACCCAGTACTTC. Translating it yields CASSLGGGRLRTQYF.

This clonotype showed up many times. The chain combines TRBV28 with TRBJ2-7; a possible D gene is TRBD1 (7 bases). The CDR3 is made up of 15 amino acids. The ends were cut back, 8 bases at V and 4 bases at J, with 21 bases in the middle. Germline CDR1 reads MDHEN; CDR2 reads SYDVKM. In DNA form, the CDR3 reads TGTGCCAGCTCGGGGCGGGCCAGGGGGAGGTACGAGCAGTACTTC. Residues: CASSGRARGRYEQYF.

The table lists this clonotype with many counts. This rearrangement joins TRBV28 to TRBJ1-1; D is unresolved. With 6 bases removed from V and 0 bases from J, the gap between germline ends came to 14 bases. The germline CDR1 and CDR2 sequences are MDHEN and SYDVKM. The length of the CDR3 is 15 residues. CDR3 sequence: CASRGEAFMNTEAFF. The CDR3 nucleotides read TGTGCCAGCAGGGGAGAAGCATTCATGAACACTGAAGCTTTCTTT.

The chain recombines TRBV5-1 with TRBJ1-6, with TRBD1 matching 8 bases. Trimming at V came to 1 base and at J to 3 bases, leaving 3 bases not matched to a gene. The germline CDR1 and CDR2 sequences are SGHRS and YFSETQ. This CDR3 has 16 residues. CDR3 protein: CASSLTGGNYNSPLHF. CDR3 coding DNA: TGCGCCAGCAGCTTGACAGGGGGGAACTATAATTCACCCCTCCACTTT.